This T cell receptor (beta chain) is from a study of identical twins. Study results and caveats: Zero-insertion analyses could be partly confounded by invariant MAIT and iNKT cells. Beta out-of-frame twin sharing showed a weaker excess.

TCRdb recomputed calls from the 5' RACE reads with MiXCR, one row per CDR3 protein. The sample holds 410,000 or so distinct CDR3 sequences, 15% to 20% seen once. This CDR3 region has 13 residues. Trimming cost V 3 bases and J 7 bases, with 13 bases left between them. Germline loops: CDR1 DFQATT, CDR2 SNEGSKA (reference sequence). In the case of this clonotype: Its antigen is unidentified.

The rearrangement joins TRBV20-1 to TRBJ2-4; possible D gene TRBD2, 5 bases. Source material: naive T cells sorted from blood. This clonotype originated in a man in his fifties or sixties in good health. CDR3: CSASLGSVNIQYF. CDR3 DNA sequence: TGCAGTGCTAGTTTGGGGAGCGTCAACATTCAGTACTTC.